Each of the 32 T cell receptor beta chains below was sequenced from the same sample in a study of T cell responses to AZD1222 COVID-19 vaccine. Sequenced by immunoSEQ multiplex PCR; TCRdb stores in-frame clones only, minus some. The repertoire holds tens of thousands of clones, with roughly nine tenths as singletons. Sequenced here: peripheral blood, sampled 28 days after the second AZD1222 dose. The receptors here all came from an adult who received the AZD1222 COVID-19 vaccine.

This chain joins TRBV5-6 and TRBJ1-3; D might be TRBD1 (5 bases). V was trimmed by 6 bases and J by 3 bases, leaving 13 bases between them. CDR1 is SGHDT, CDR2 YYEEEE, per germline. The CDR3 sequence is 14 residues long. The CDR3 reads CASTPGGYGNTIYF. The CDR3 region has the DNA TGTGCCAGCACCCCTGGGGGTTATGGAAACACCATATATTTT.

This CDR3 reads CASSRHSYEQYV. The CDR3 DNA reads as TGTGCCAGCAGCCGCCACTCCTACGAGCAGTACGTC. This chain uses TRBV16 with TRBJ2-7; D is ambiguous. The CDR3 extends over 12 amino acids. Trimming left V 4 bases short and J 0 bases short, with 4 bases between. Per the germline V gene, CDR1 is KGHSY and CDR2 is FQNENV.

The chain carries TRBV6-1 and TRBJ1-1; the match to TRBD1 covers 7 bases. The junction had 13 bases not matched to a gene; V was cut back by 4 bases and J by 2 bases. The CDR3 loop spans 17 amino acids. The germline CDR1 and CDR2 sequences are MNHNS and SASEGT. The CDR3 spells CASSVFDRVIRNTEAFF. CDR3 DNA: TGTGCCAGCAGTGTATTTGACAGGGTAATACGAAACACTGAAGCTTTCTTT.

The V call is TRBV5-4, the J call TRBJ2-2; D uncertain. Per the germline V gene, CDR1 is SGHNT and CDR2 is YYREEE (reference sequence). Trimming shortened V by 5 bases and J by 0 bases, and 14 bases separated the two germline ends. There are 16 residues in the CDR3. CDR3 nucleotides: TGTGCCAGCAGGGGTAATAACGGGCCGAACACCGGGGAGCTGTTTTTT. Translating it yields CASRGNNGPNTGELFF. The full variable domain, in which reference TRBV5-4 and TRBJ2-2 provide the parts outside the CDR3, is ETGVTQSPTHLIKTRGQQVTLRCSSQSGHNTVSWYQQALGQGPQFIFQYYREEENGRGNFPPRFSGLQFPNYSSELNVNALELDDSALYLCASRGNNGPNTGELFFGEGSRLTVL.

This chain connects TRBV9 to TRBJ1-1; a possible D gene is TRBD1 (6 bases). Trimming pared 4 bases from V and 1 base from J, leaving 14 bases between. This CDR3 has 15 residues. Per germline, CDR1 SGDLS and CDR2 YYNGEE. CDR3 coding DNA: TGTGCCAGCAGCCCCCCGGGGGCAGGGAACACTGAAGCTTTCTTT. Translating gives CASSPPGAGNTEAFF. The full variable domain, completed using reference TRBV9 and TRBJ1-1, is DSGVTQTPKHLITATGQRVTLRCSPRSGDLSVYWYQQSLDQGLQFLIQYYNGEERAKGNILERFSAQQFPDLHSELNLSSLELGDSALYFCASSPPGAGNTEAFFGQGTRLTVV.

V usage is TRBV28 and J usage is TRBJ1-2; D is unclear. This CDR3 contains 13 residues. Germline V gives CDR1 MDHEN, CDR2 SYDVKM. Trimming took 5 bases from V and 1 from J, leaving 8 bases between them. The CDR3 here is CASSVIFNYGYTF. For the CDR3, the DNA is TGTGCCAGCAGTGTCATCTTTAACTATGGCTACACCTTC.

V is TRBV19 and J is TRBJ2-1, with 15 bases lining up with TRBD2. The length of the CDR3 is 19 residues. CDR1 is LNHDA and CDR2 is SQIVND in the germline V gene (reference sequence). After removal of 5 bases from V and 3 bases from J, the junction contained 11 bases not matched to a gene. Written as DNA, the CDR3 is TGTGCCAGTAGTTCCCCGACCCGGACTAGCGGGAGGGACTACAATGAGCAGTTCTTC. Translation: CASSSPTRTSGRDYNEQFF. The full variable domain, completed using reference TRBV19 and TRBJ2-1, is DGGITQSPKYLFRKEGQNVTLSCEQNLNHDAMYWYRQDPGQGLRLIYYSQIVNDFQKGDIAEGYSVSREKKESFPLTVTSAQKNPTAFYLCASSSPTRTSGRDYNEQFFGPGTRLTVL.

This clone has more than one count but fewer than ten. The chain combines TRBV5-6 with TRBJ2-2; 7 nucleotides line up with TRBD1. The CDR3 length is 15 residues. V lost 5 bases, J lost 4 bases, and 8 bases stayed unmatched. Looked up from germline, CDR1 is SGHDT and CDR2 is YYEEEE. CDR3 nucleotides: TGTGCCAGCAGACCACAGGGGATCCCCACCGGGGAGCTGTTTTTT. It translates to CASRPQGIPTGELFF.

The chain employs TRBV29-1 and TRBJ1-2, with D hard to call. The CDR3 consists of 14 residues. Between the trimmed V and J ends, which lost 3 bases and 7 bases, there was a span of 18 bases. Per germline, CDR1 SQVTM and CDR2 ANQGSEA. The CDR3 DNA is TGCAGCGTTGATTCACGGGAGGGCGCTGGTGGCTACACCTTC. Translated: CSVDSREGAGGYTF.

This chain connects TRBV28 to TRBJ1-1; D may be TRBD1 (6 bases). This CDR3 has 13 residues. Germline assignment: CDR1 MDHEN and CDR2 SYDVKM. V lost 7 bases and J 4 bases, leaving 13 bases between the germline ends. The CDR3 DNA reads TGTGCCAGCACCAGGGGAGGGTTCACTGAAGCTTTCTTT. Amino acid sequence: CASTRGGFTEAFF.

This chain's CDR3 is CATSDGYEQYF. The CDR3 region has the DNA TGTGCCACCAGTGATGGATACGAGCAGTACTTC. The chain couples TRBV24-1 to TRBJ2-7; D uncertain. The ends were cut back, 3 bases at V and 4 bases at J, with 3 bases in the middle. Germline CDR1 is KGHDR and CDR2 is SFDVKD. This CDR3 has 11 amino acids.

Only one count was recorded for this clone. A read error may explain this, as a much larger clone is one base away. The sample has other DNA sequences that encode this CDR3 too. The rearrangement joins TRBV12-3 or TRBV12-4 to TRBJ1-2; D gene uncertain. The CDR3 is made up of 11 amino acids. Between the trimmed V and J ends, which lost 1 base and 6 bases, there was a span of 3 bases. CDR3 DNA: TGTGCCAGCAGTTTAGGGGATGGCTACACCTTC. Residues: CASSLGDGYTF.

This rearrangement joins TRBV7-7 to TRBJ2-2; D not certain. CDR1 and CDR2 from the germline V gene are SSHAT and FNYEAQ (reference sequence). V lost 5 bases to trimming and J lost 0 bases, with 10 bases between them. The CDR3 extends over 15 amino acids. CDR3 in DNA: TGTGCCAGCAGCCTGACATTAGCGAACACCGGGGAGCTGTTTTTT. Translating it yields CASSLTLANTGELFF.

As DNA, the CDR3 is TGCGCCAGCAGCGAGGACAGGGGCCGCGCAAATGAGCAGTTCTTC. Translation: CASSEDRGRANEQFF. This chain uses TRBV5-1 with TRBJ2-1, with 9 bases matching TRBD1. Germline CDR1 SGHRS, CDR2 YFSETQ. This CDR3 region has 15 residues. Germline trimming cut 4 bases from V and 7 bases from J; bases unmatched to any gene: 9.

The CDR3 region is CASSLSGGTHNEQFF. The CDR3 DNA is TGTGCCAGCAGCCTCTCGGGGGGGACCCACAATGAGCAGTTCTTC. J is TRBJ2-1 and V is TRBV9; 8 nucleotides agree with TRBD2. CDR1 SGDLS and CDR2 YYNGEE come from the germline V gene. This CDR3 contains 15 residues. V lost 4 bases to trimming and J lost 5 bases; unmatched junction nucleotides: 8.

The chain employs TRBV7-8 and TRBJ1-5; D unresolved. V lost 0 bases to trimming and J lost 4 bases, with 10 bases between them. CDR3 length: 15 amino acids. Per germline, CDR1 SGHVS and CDR2 FQNEAQ. CDR3 coding DNA: TGTGCCAGCAGCTTAGCGGTCAGCAAGAATCAGCCCCAGCATTTT. It encodes CASSLAVSKNQPQHF.

This chain connects TRBV2 to TRBJ2-3, with TRBD2 as a possible D gene (6 bases). The CDR3 sequence is 14 residues long. Trimming pared 7 bases from V and 5 bases from J, leaving 16 bases between. In germline, CDR1 is SNHLY, CDR2 FYNNEI. In DNA form, the CDR3 reads TGTGCCAGCACTGAGACTAGAGGTAAAGATACGCAGTATTTT. Its translation: CASTETRGKDTQYF.

The CDR3 reads CAISETPRGQPRTISNQPQHF. The CDR3 DNA sequence: TGTGCCATCAGTGAGACCCCCAGGGGACAGCCACGAACCATTAGCAATCAGCCCCAGCATTTT. The V call is TRBV10-3, the J call TRBJ1-5; 7 bases line up with TRBD1. This CDR3 spans 21 amino acids. Trimming at V came to 2 bases and at J to 0 bases, leaving 19 bases not matched to a gene. Germline V gene lookup returns CDR1 ENHRY and CDR2 SYGVKD.

This clone has a handful of counts. The chain has TRBV4-1 and TRBJ1-1; the D is unclear. The germline gives CDR1 MGHRA, CDR2 YSYEKL. With 3 bases removed from V and 7 bases from J, the gap between germline ends came to 15 bases. This CDR3 comprises 14 residues. The CDR3 loop is CASSQVQLRIEAFF. In DNA form, the CDR3 reads TGCGCCAGCAGCCAGGTCCAACTTCGGATTGAAGCTTTCTTT.

In DNA form, the CDR3 reads TGTGCCAGCAGTGTAACAGGGATCCCTAATGAAAAACTGTTTTTT. Encoded protein: CASSVTGIPNEKLFF. This chain uses TRBV2 with TRBJ1-4, with D possibly TRBD1 on 6 matching bases. The germline gives CDR1 SNHLY, CDR2 FYNNEI. The V gene lost 4 bases and the J gene lost 3 bases, with 12 bases spanning the gap. This CDR3 contains 15 residues.

The rearrangement uses TRBV5-1 and TRBJ1-1; 10 nucleotides align to TRBD1. V shed 4 bases and J 5 bases; nucleotides not matched to a gene: 11. The CDR3 totals 16 residues. The germline gives CDR1 SGHRS, CDR2 YFSETQ. CDR3 residues: CASSQGFGTGVTEAFF. For the CDR3, the DNA is TGCGCCAGCAGCCAAGGGTTCGGGACAGGGGTTACTGAAGCTTTCTTT.

In its sample, this clone was seen a few times. V is TRBV28 and J is TRBJ1-2; 7 positions match TRBD1. The CDR3 runs to 12 residues. Germline CDR1 is MDHEN and CDR2 is SYDVKM. The V and J ends lost 6 bases and 6 bases, in that order; junction bases with no gene match: 4. CDR3: CASRRQGDGYTF. CDR3 nucleotides: TGTGCCAGCAGGAGACAGGGAGATGGCTACACCTTC.

This rearrangement joins TRBV12-3 or TRBV12-4 to TRBJ2-2, with no clear D. Trimming pared 3 bases from V and 6 bases from J, leaving 8 bases between. The CDR3 is 13 amino acids. CDR3 protein: CASSLFEAGELFF. The CDR3, as DNA: TGTGCCAGCAGTTTGTTCGAGGCCGGGGAGCTGTTTTTT.

The rearrangement joins TRBV25-1 to TRBJ2-6, with D possibly being TRBD1 (6 bases). The CDR3 runs 16 residues. V was pared by 4 bases and J by 0 bases, with 10 bases between. Germline values: CDR1 MGHDK, CDR2 SYGVNS. CDR3 coding DNA: TGTGCCAGCAGTGCGGACAGCCCCTCTGGGGCCAACGTCCTGACTTTC. Amino acid sequence: CASSADSPSGANVLTF.

The rearrangement uses TRBV6-2 or TRBV6-3 and TRBJ1-5; 9 nucleotides match TRBD1. The V and J ends lost 5 bases and 0 bases, in that order; junction bases with no gene match: 8. The CDR3 sequence is 17 residues long. From germline, CDR1 is MNHEY and CDR2 SVGEGT. CDR3 DNA: TGTGCCAGCAGTCGTCGGACAGGGGCAGATAGCAATCAGCCCCAGCATTTT. Protein: CASSRRTGADSNQPQHF.

The rearrangement links TRBV10-2 to TRBJ1-5; tentative D call: TRBD1 (6 bases). The CDR3 covers 14 residues. Germline CDR1 reads WSHSY; CDR2 reads SAAADI. Trimming pared 4 bases from V and 6 bases from J, leaving 13 bases between. This CDR3 reads CASSASGGAQPQHF. Written as DNA, the CDR3 is TGCGCCAGCAGTGCGAGTGGGGGGGCTCAGCCCCAGCATTTT.

The CDR3 region has the DNA TGTGCCAGCAGCCCCACCCAGGGACCTGGAAACACCATATATTTT. This sequence encodes CASSPTQGPGNTIYF. The V call is TRBV5-6, the J call TRBJ1-3, with D possibly matching TRBD1 (5 bases). CDR3 size: 15 residues. CDR1 is SGHDT and CDR2 is YYEEEE in the germline V gene. The V gene lost 4 bases and the J gene lost 2 bases, with 13 bases spanning the gap.

The chain links TRBV5-6 to TRBJ1-1; possibly TRBD1 for D (5 bases). Trimming left V 1 base short and J 4 bases short, with 8 bases between. CDR1 and CDR2 from the germline V gene are SGHDT and YYEEEE. The CDR3 sequence is 13 residues long. The CDR3 spells CASSLIRATEAFF. As DNA, the CDR3 is TGTGCCAGCAGCTTGATCAGGGCCACTGAAGCTTTCTTT.

This chain uses TRBV5-1 with TRBJ1-1; 8 nucleotides line up with TRBD1. The CDR3 covers 15 residues. V lost 4 bases, J lost 1 base, and 6 bases stayed unmatched. CDR1 is SGHRS and CDR2 is YFSETQ in the germline V gene. CDR3 sequence: CASSGLQGGNTEAFF. In DNA, the CDR3 is TGCGCCAGCAGCGGGCTACAGGGGGGGAACACTGAAGCTTTCTTT.

This clone was observed once. The rearrangement joins TRBV2 to TRBJ2-7, with no clear D. V was trimmed by 6 bases and J by 3 bases, leaving 12 bases between them. Looked up from germline, CDR1 is SNHLY and CDR2 is FYNNEI. The CDR3 loop spans 13 amino acids. CDR3 nucleotides: TGTGCCAGCAGGGAGCGCAGACTCTACGAGCAGTACTTC. This sequence encodes CASRERRLYEQYF.

The chain recombines TRBV15 with TRBJ1-4, with 7 bases matching TRBD1. The ends lost 0 bases at V and 8 bases at J; junction bases unmatched: 6. Germline V lookup: CDR1 LNHNV, CDR2 YYDKDF (reference sequence). CDR3 length: 15 amino acids. CDR3 in DNA: TGTGCCACCAGCAGAGATCGGGGACAGTGGGAAAAACTGTTTTTT. Protein product: CATSRDRGQWEKLFF.

This sequence joins TRBV2 and TRBJ2-7, with D uncertain. Germline assignment: CDR1 SNHLY and CDR2 FYNNEI. Trimming pared 1 base from V and 3 bases from J, leaving 7 bases between. The CDR3 runs 13 residues. In DNA form, the CDR3 reads TGTGCCAGCAGTGAAGGTCAGATCTACGAGCAGTACGTC. This gives the protein CASSEGQIYEQYV.